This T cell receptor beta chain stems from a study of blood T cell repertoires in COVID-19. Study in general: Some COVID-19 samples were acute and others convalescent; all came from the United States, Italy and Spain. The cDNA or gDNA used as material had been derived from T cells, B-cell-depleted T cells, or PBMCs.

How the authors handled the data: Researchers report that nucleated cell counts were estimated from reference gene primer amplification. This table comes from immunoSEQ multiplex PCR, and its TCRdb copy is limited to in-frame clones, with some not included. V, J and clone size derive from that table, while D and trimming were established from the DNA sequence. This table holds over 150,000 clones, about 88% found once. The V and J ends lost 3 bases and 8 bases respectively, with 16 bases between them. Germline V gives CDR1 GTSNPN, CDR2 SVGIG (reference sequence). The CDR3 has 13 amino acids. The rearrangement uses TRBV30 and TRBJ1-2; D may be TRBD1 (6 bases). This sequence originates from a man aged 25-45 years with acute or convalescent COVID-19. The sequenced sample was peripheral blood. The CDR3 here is CAWRGIQGGGYTF. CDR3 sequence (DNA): TGTGCCTGGAGAGGAATACAGGGCGGCGGCTACACCTTC.